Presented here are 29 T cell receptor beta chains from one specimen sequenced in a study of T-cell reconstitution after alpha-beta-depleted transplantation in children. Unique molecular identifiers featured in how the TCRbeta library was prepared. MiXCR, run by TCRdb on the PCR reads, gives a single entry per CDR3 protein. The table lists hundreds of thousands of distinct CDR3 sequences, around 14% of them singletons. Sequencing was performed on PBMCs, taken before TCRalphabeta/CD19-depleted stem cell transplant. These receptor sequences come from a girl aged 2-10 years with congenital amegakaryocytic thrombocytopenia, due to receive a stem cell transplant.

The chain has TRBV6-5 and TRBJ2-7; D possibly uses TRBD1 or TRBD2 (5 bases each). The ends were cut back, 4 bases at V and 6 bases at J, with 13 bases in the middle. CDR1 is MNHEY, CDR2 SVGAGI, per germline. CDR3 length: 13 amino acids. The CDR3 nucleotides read TGTGCCAGCAGTTCGGGGCCGCCGTCCGAGCAGTACTTC. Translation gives CASSSGPPSEQYF.

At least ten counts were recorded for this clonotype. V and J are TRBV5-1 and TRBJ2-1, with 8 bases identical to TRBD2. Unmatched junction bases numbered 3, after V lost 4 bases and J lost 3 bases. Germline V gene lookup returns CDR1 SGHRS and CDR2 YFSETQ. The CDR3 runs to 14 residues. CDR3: CASSGGLDYNEQFF. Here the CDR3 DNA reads TGCGCCAGCAGCGGGGGACTAGACTACAATGAGCAGTTCTTC. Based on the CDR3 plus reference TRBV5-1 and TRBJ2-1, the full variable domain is KAGVTQTPRYLIKTRGQQVTLSCSPISGHRSVSWYQQTPGQGLQFLFEYFSETQRNKGNFPGRFSGRQFSNSRSEMNVSTLELGDSALYLCASSGGLDYNEQFFGPGTRLTVL.

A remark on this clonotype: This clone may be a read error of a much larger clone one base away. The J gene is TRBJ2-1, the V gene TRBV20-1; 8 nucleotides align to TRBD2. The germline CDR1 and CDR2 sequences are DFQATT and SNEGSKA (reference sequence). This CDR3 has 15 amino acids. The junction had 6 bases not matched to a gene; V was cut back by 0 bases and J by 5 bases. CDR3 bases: TGCAGTGCTAGAGATCATAGCGGGACCAACAATGAGCAGTTCTTC. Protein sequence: CSARDHSGTNNEQFF.

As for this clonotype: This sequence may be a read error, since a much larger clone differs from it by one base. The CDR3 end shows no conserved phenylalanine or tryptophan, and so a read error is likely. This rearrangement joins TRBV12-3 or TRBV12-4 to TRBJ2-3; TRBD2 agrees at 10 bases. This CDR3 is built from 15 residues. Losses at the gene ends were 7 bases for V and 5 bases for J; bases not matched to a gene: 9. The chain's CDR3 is CASTQREGLGDTQYL. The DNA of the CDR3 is TGTGCCAGCACCCAGCGGGAGGGTCTGGGAGATACGCAGTATTTA.

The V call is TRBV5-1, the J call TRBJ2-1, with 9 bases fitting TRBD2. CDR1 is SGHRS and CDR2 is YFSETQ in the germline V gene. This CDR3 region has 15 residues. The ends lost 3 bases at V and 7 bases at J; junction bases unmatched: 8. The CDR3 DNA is TGCGCCAGCAGCTGGATGCGGGAGGGCCCAAATGAGCAGTTCTTC. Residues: CASSWMREGPNEQFF.

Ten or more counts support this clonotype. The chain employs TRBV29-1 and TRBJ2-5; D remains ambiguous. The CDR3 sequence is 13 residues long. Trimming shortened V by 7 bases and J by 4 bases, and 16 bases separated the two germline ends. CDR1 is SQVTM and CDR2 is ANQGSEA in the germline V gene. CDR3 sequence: CSAVRSQVETQYF. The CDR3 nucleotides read TGCAGCGCCGTCCGGTCCCAAGTAGAGACCCAGTACTTC.

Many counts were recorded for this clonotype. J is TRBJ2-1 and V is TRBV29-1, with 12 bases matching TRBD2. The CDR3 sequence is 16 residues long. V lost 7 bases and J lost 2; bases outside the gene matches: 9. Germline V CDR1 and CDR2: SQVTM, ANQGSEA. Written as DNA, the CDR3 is TGCAGCGCAAGGACTAGCGGGACAGGGACCTACAATGAGCAGTTCTTC. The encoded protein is CSARTSGTGTYNEQFF.

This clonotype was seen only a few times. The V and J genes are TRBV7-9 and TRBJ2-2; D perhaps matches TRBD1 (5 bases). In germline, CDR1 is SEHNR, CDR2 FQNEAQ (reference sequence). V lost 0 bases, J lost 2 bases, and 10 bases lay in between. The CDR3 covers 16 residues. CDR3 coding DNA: TGTGCCAGCAGCTTAGCGACAGCCCTTAACACCGGGGAGCTGTTTTTT. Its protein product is CASSLATALNTGELFF.

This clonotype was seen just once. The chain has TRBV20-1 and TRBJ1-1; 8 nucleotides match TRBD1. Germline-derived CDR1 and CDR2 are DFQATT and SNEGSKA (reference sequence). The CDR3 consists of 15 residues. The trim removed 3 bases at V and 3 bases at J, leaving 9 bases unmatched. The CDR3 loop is CSASGSGGLYTEAFF. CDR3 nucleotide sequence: TGCAGTGCTAGCGGATCAGGGGGCCTGTACACTGAAGCTTTCTTT.

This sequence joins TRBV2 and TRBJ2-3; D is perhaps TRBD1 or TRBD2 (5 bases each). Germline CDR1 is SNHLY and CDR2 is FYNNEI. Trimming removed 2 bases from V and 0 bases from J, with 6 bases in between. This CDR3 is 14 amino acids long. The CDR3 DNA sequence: TGTGCCAGCAGTGAAAGGGACAGCACAGATACGCAGTATTTT. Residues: CASSERDSTDTQYF.

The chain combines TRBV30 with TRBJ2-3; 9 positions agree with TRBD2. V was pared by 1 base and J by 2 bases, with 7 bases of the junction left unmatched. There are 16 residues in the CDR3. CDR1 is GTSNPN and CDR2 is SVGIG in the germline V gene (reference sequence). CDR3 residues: CAWSGSPSGNTDTQYF. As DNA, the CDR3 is TGTGCCTGGAGTGGAAGCCCTAGCGGGAACACAGATACGCAGTATTTT.

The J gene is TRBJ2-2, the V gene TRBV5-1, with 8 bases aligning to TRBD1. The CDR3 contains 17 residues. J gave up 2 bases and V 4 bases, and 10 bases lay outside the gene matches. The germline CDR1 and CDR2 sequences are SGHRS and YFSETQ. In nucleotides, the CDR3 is TGCGCCAGCAGCGGCTCAACCGGGACAGGAAACACCGGGGAGCTGTTTTTT. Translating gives CASSGSTGTGNTGELFF.

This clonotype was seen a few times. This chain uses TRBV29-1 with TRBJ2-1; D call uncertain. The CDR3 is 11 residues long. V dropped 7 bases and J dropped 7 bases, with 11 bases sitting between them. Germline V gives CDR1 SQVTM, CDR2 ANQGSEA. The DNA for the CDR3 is TGCAGCGGCCCGATGGGAAATGAGCAGTTCTTC. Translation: CSGPMGNEQFF.

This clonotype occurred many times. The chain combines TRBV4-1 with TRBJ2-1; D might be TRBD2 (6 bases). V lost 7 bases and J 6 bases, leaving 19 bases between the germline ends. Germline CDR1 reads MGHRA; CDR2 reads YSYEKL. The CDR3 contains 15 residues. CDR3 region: CASKAPGVGLNEQFF. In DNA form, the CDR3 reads TGCGCCAGCAAAGCGCCGGGGGTCGGGCTCAATGAGCAGTTCTTC.

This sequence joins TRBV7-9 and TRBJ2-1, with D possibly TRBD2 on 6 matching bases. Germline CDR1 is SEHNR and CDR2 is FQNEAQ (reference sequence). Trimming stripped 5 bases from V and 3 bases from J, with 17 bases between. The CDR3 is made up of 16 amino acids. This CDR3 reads CASSVETNGSYNEQFF. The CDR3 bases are TGTGCCAGCAGCGTCGAGACTAACGGGAGCTACAATGAGCAGTTCTTC. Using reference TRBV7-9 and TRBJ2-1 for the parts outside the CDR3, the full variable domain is DTGVSQNPRHKITKRGQNVTFRCDPISEHNRLYWYRQTLGQGPEFLTYFQNEAQLEKSRLLSDRFSAERPKGSFSTLEIQRTEQGDSAMYLCASSVETNGSYNEQFFGPGTRLTVL.

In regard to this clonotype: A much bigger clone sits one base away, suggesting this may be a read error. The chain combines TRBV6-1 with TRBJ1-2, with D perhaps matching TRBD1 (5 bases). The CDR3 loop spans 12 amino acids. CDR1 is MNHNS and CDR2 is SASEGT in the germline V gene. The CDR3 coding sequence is TGTGCCAGCAGACAACAGGAAAATGGCTACCCCTTC. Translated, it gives CASRQQENGYPF.

CDR3 in DNA: TGTGCCAGCGTGCGAGGCACAGTAGATTCGGAGACCCAGTACTTC. Translated: CASVRGTVDSETQYF. The rearrangement links TRBV2 to TRBJ2-5; D uncertain. This CDR3 is 15 amino acids long. Germline V gives CDR1 SNHLY, CDR2 FYNNEI. Trimming left V 8 bases short and J 5 bases short, with 21 bases between. The full variable domain, with the rest looked up from reference TRBV2 and TRBJ2-5, is EPEVTQTPSHQVTQMGQEVILRCVPISNHLYFYWYRQILGQKVEFLVSFYNNEISEKSEIFDDQFSVERPDGSNFTLKIRSTKLEDSAMYFCASVRGTVDSETQYFGPGTRLLVL.

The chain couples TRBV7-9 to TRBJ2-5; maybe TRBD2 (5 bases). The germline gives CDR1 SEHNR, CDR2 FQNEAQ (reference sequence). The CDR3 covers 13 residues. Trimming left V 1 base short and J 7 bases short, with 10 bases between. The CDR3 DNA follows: TGTGCCAGCAGCTTAGTACAGAGGGCGACCCAGTACTTC. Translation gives CASSLVQRATQYF.

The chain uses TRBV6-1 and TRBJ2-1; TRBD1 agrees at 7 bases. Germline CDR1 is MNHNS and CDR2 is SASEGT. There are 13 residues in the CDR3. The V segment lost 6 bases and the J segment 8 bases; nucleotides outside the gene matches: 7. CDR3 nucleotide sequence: TGTGCCAGCAGGACAGGGCCTGGAGATGAGCAGTTCTTC. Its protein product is CASRTGPGDEQFF.

The CDR3 is CASSPGNSGYGYTF. Written as DNA, the CDR3 is TGTGCCAGCAGCCCTGGTAATTCGGGATATGGCTACACCTTC. The chain links TRBV5-4 to TRBJ1-2; D call uncertain. Deletions cut 4 bases from V and 5 bases from J, with 15 bases between. The germline V gene has CDR1 SGHNT and CDR2 YYREEE (reference sequence). The CDR3 loop spans 14 amino acids. The full variable domain, its missing parts supplied by reference TRBV5-4 and TRBJ1-2, is ETGVTQSPTHLIKTRGQQVTLRCSSQSGHNTVSWYQQALGQGPQFIFQYYREEENGRGNFPPRFSGLQFPNYSSELNVNALELDDSALYLCASSPGNSGYGYTFGSGTRLTVV.

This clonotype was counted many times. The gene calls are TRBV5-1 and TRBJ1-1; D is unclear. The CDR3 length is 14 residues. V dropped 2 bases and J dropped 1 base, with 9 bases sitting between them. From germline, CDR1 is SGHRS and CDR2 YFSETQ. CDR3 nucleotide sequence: TGCGCCAGCAGCTTACTGACATCGAACACTGAAGCTTTCTTT. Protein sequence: CASSLLTSNTEAFF.

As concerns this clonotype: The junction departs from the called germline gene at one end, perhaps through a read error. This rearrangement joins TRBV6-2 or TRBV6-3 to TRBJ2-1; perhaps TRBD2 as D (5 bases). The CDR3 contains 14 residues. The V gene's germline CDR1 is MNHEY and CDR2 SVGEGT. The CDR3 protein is CASSTSFPYNEQSF. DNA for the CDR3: TGTGCCAGCAGCACTAGTTTTCCCTACAATGAGCAGTCCTTC.

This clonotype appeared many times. The CDR3 sequence is CASSLDQGSTEAFF. The CDR3 bases are TGCGCCAGCAGCTTGGATCAGGGGAGTACTGAAGCTTTCTTT. V usage is TRBV5-1 and J usage is TRBJ1-1; weak D call: TRBD1 (6 bases). Germline V gives CDR1 SGHRS, CDR2 YFSETQ. The V end lost 0 bases, the J end lost 5 bases, and 11 bases lay between the germline ends. This CDR3 comprises 14 residues.

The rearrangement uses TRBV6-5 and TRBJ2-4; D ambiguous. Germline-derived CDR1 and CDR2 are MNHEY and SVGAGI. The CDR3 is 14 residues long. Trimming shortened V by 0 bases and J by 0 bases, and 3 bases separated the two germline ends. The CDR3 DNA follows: TGTGCCAGCAGTTACTCAAGAGCCAAAAACATTCAGTACTTC. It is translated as CASSYSRAKNIQYF.

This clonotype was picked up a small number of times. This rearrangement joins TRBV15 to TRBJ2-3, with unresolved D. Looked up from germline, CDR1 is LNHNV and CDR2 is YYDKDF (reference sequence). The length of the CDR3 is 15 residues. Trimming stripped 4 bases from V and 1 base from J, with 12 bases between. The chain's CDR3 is CATSILPFRTDTQYF. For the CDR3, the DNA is TGTGCCACCAGCATCTTACCCTTTCGCACAGATACGCAGTATTTT.

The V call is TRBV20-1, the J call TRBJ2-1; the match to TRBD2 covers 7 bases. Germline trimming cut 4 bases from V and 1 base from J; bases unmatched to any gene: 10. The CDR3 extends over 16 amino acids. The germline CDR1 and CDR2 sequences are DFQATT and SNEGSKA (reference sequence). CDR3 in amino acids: CSATGAGDWSYNEQFF. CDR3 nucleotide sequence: TGCAGTGCTACTGGGGCGGGAGATTGGTCCTACAATGAGCAGTTCTTC.

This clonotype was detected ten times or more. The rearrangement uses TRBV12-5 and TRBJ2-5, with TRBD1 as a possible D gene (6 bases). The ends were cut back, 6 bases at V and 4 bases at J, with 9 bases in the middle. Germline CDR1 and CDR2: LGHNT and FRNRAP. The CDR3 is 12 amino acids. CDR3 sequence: CASGQQGETQYF. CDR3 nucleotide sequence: TGTGCTAGTGGGCAACAGGGAGAGACCCAGTACTTC.

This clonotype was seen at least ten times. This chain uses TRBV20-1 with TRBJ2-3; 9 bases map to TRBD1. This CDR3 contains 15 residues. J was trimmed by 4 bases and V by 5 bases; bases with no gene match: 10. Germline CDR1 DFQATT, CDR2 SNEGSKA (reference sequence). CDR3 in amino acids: CSAGRTGVQADTQYF. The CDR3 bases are TGCAGTGCTGGTCGGACAGGGGTTCAGGCAGATACGCAGTATTTT.

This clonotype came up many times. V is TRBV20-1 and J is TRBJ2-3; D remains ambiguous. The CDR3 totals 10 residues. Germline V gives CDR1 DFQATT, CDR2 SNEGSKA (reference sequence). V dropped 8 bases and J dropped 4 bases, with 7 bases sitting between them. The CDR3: CSTVADTQYF. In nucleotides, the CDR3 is TGCAGTACAGTGGCAGATACGCAGTATTTT.